Reported below is one T cell receptor (beta chain). Original processing notes: Amplification with reference gene primers provided the estimates of nucleated cell counts. TCRdb keeps only in-frame clones here, not all; method: immunoSEQ multiplex PCR. That table is the source of V, J and clone size, and D and trimming were worked out from the DNA. The sample includes 70,000 or so clones, 88% of them seen just once. The data derive from a study of blood T cell repertoires in COVID-19. Across the study: Sources were T cells, B-cell-depleted T cells, or PBMCs; the material itself was cDNA or gDNA.

Between the trimmed V and J ends, which lost 9 bases and 5 bases, there was a span of 16 bases. This CDR3 has 14 residues. Germline V gene data show CDR1 as KGHDR and CDR2 as SFDVKD. Sequencing was done on a sample of peripheral blood. This clonotype was sampled from a human donor in a cohort sampled during active COVID-19. J is TRBJ2-1 and V is TRBV24-1, with a tentative D call TRBD1 (5 bases). For the CDR3, the DNA is TGTGCCACCTCAAATTGGGGCCTGAACAATGAGCAGTTCTTC. Translation: CATSNWGLNNEQFF.